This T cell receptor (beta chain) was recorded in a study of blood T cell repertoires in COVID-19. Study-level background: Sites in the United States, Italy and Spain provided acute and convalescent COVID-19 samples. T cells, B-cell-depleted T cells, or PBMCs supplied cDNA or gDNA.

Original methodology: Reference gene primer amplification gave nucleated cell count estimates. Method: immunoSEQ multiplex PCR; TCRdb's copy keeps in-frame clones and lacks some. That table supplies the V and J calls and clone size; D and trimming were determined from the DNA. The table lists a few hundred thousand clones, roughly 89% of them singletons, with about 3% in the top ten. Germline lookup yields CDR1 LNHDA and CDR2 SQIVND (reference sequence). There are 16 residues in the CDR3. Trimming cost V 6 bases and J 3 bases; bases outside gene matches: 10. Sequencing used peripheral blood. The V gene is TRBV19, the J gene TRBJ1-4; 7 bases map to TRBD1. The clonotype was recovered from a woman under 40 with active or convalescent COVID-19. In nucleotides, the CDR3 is TGTGCCAGTAGACCCGTCGGGACAGCTTCTAATGAAAAACTGTTTTTT. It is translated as CASRPVGTASNEKLFF. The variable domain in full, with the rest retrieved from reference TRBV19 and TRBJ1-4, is DGGITQSPKYLFRKEGQNVTLSCEQNLNHDAMYWYRQDPGQGLRLIYYSQIVNDFQKGDIAEGYSVSREKKESFPLTVTSAQKNPTAFYLCASRPVGTASNEKLFFGSGTQLSVL.